This is a list of T cell receptor beta chains from one sample in a study of cytomegalovirus exposure and HLA in healthy donors. Profiled with immunoSEQ multiplex PCR; TCRdb holds only in-frame clones, not every one. In the table there are 150,000 to 200,000 clones, 70% to 90% of which are singletons. Sequenced sample: PBMCs. The receptors stem from a man aged 18 to 29 in good health and CMV-seropositive. Both conserved end residues are part of each CDR3. The D gene is left open where the match is weak. Expanded clones are given a class, and other clones once, few, many or no size at all.

d_gene: -
v_gene: TRBV19
abundance: -
j_gene: TRBJ1-1
CDR3nt: TGTGCCAGTACGTTCAGGGGTAGGGTGGGCACTGAAGCTTTCTTT
CDR3aa: CASTFRGRVGTEAFF

d_gene: -
v_gene: TRBV7-6
abundance: -
j_gene: TRBJ2-1
CDR3nt: TGTGCCAGCAGCGCAGCGCCGGCCTATGAGCAGTTCTTC
CDR3aa: CASSAAPAYEQFF

d_gene: -
v_gene: TRBV19
abundance: few
j_gene: TRBJ2-5
CDR3nt: TGTGCCAGTAGCCTAGGGCTTACTAGAACGGAGACCCAGTACTTC
CDR3aa: CASSLGLTRTETQYF

d_gene: TRBD1
v_gene: TRBV10-1
abundance: -
j_gene: TRBJ1-5
CDR3nt: TGCGCCACCAAAGGGACAGGGGGCAATCAGCCCCAGCATTTT
CDR3aa: CATKGTGGNQPQHF

d_gene: TRBD1
v_gene: TRBV6-6
abundance: -
j_gene: TRBJ1-5
CDR3nt: TGTGCCAGCAGTTACGGGACAGTGGATCAGCCCCAGCATTTT
CDR3aa: CASSYGTVDQPQHF

d_gene: TRBD1
v_gene: TRBV5-1
abundance: -
j_gene: TRBJ2-1
CDR3nt: TGCGCCAGCAGCTTGTCAACCGGGACAGGGCTTGACAATGAGCAGTTCTTC
CDR3aa: CASSLSTGTGLDNEQFF

d_gene: -
v_gene: TRBV5-4
abundance: once
j_gene: TRBJ1-2
CDR3nt: TGTGCCAGCAGCGCCGGGACACTCAACTATGGCTACACCTTC
CDR3aa: CASSAGTLNYGYTF

d_gene: -
v_gene: TRBV28
abundance: -
j_gene: TRBJ1-3
CDR3nt: TGTGCCAGCAGTGAACGCACAGGGTTTGGGGGAAACACCATATATTTT
CDR3aa: CASSERTGFGGNTIYF

d_gene: TRBD2
v_gene: TRBV19
abundance: -
j_gene: TRBJ2-5
CDR3nt: TGTGCCAGTAGTATCCTAGCGGGGGAAGAGACCCAGTACTTC
CDR3aa: CASSILAGEETQYF

d_gene: -
v_gene: TRBV15
abundance: -
j_gene: TRBJ2-5
CDR3nt: TGTGCCACCATTTCCAGCGACGCGACCCAGTACTTC
CDR3aa: CATISSDATQYF

d_gene: TRBD1
v_gene: TRBV30
abundance: -
j_gene: TRBJ1-2
CDR3nt: TGTGCCTGGAGCCGGGACAGAACTAACTATGGCTACACCTTC
CDR3aa: CAWSRDRTNYGYTF

d_gene: -
v_gene: TRBV5-1
abundance: -
j_gene: TRBJ1-1
CDR3nt: TGCGCCAGCAGCTTGGACAGCCTCACTGAAGCTTTCTTT
CDR3aa: CASSLDSLTEAFF

d_gene: -
v_gene: TRBV27
abundance: -
j_gene: TRBJ2-5
CDR3nt: TGTGCCAGCAGCATTAGGTGGGGGGGCGCGCAAGAGACCCAGTACTTC
CDR3aa: CASSIRWGGAQETQYF

d_gene: -
v_gene: TRBV11-2
abundance: -
j_gene: TRBJ2-5
CDR3nt: TGTGCCAGCAGCAACTCCGTCCAAGAGACCCAGTACTTC
CDR3aa: CASSNSVQETQYF